This T cell receptor (beta chain) derives from a study of T cell repertoires in cytomegalovirus infection. Overall study: Through public TCR beta signatures, both CMV infection and matching HLA type were indicated. Study-wide points: CMV-specific HLA-C-restricted TCR beta clonotypes dominated the ex vivo response. Cumulative public TCR beta family frequency identified carriers of CMV plus the relevant HLA.

Concerning this clonotype itself: Its antigen remains unknown.

TCRdb processed the reads anew with MiXCR; each CDR3 protein has one entry. The repertoire holds around 120,000 distinct CDR3 sequences, almost 9% seen once, with about a tenth in the top ten. The ends were cut back, 2 bases at V and 3 bases at J, with 11 bases in the middle. The CDR3 sequence is 13 residues long. CDR1 is DFQATT and CDR2 is SNEGSKA in the germline V gene (reference sequence). Sequenced: PBMCs. This receptor was taken from a human donor in good health (CMV status not recorded). Some clones in this sample may be carry-over from other donors' samples. V gene TRBV20-1 combines with J gene TRBJ2-7; possibly TRBD1 for D (6 bases). CDR3 loop: CSARTGRGYEQYF. As DNA, the CDR3 is TGCAGTGCTAGAACGGGCAGGGGCTACGAGCAGTACTTC.